This entry describes one T cell receptor (beta chain). Sequencing was performed with immunoSEQ multiplex PCR; in TCRdb, only in-frame clones are kept and a portion is missing. The data show about 130,000 clones, with about 93% seen just once and 14% held by the top ten. Trimming stripped 0 bases from V and 2 bases from J, with 12 bases between. Germline-derived CDR1 and CDR2 are SGHDT and YYEEEE. The CDR3 is 16 residues long. The entry originates in a study of control samples from healthy donors and cancer patients. The chain is built from TRBV5-6 and TRBJ1-5; D is undetermined. This TCR was recovered from a man between 60 and 75 years old with colorectal cancer. The sample was PBMCs. CDR3 region: CASSLGVRVGNQPQHF. CDR3 DNA: TGTGCCAGCAGCTTGGGAGTCCGGGTCGGCAATCAGCCCCAGCATTTT.